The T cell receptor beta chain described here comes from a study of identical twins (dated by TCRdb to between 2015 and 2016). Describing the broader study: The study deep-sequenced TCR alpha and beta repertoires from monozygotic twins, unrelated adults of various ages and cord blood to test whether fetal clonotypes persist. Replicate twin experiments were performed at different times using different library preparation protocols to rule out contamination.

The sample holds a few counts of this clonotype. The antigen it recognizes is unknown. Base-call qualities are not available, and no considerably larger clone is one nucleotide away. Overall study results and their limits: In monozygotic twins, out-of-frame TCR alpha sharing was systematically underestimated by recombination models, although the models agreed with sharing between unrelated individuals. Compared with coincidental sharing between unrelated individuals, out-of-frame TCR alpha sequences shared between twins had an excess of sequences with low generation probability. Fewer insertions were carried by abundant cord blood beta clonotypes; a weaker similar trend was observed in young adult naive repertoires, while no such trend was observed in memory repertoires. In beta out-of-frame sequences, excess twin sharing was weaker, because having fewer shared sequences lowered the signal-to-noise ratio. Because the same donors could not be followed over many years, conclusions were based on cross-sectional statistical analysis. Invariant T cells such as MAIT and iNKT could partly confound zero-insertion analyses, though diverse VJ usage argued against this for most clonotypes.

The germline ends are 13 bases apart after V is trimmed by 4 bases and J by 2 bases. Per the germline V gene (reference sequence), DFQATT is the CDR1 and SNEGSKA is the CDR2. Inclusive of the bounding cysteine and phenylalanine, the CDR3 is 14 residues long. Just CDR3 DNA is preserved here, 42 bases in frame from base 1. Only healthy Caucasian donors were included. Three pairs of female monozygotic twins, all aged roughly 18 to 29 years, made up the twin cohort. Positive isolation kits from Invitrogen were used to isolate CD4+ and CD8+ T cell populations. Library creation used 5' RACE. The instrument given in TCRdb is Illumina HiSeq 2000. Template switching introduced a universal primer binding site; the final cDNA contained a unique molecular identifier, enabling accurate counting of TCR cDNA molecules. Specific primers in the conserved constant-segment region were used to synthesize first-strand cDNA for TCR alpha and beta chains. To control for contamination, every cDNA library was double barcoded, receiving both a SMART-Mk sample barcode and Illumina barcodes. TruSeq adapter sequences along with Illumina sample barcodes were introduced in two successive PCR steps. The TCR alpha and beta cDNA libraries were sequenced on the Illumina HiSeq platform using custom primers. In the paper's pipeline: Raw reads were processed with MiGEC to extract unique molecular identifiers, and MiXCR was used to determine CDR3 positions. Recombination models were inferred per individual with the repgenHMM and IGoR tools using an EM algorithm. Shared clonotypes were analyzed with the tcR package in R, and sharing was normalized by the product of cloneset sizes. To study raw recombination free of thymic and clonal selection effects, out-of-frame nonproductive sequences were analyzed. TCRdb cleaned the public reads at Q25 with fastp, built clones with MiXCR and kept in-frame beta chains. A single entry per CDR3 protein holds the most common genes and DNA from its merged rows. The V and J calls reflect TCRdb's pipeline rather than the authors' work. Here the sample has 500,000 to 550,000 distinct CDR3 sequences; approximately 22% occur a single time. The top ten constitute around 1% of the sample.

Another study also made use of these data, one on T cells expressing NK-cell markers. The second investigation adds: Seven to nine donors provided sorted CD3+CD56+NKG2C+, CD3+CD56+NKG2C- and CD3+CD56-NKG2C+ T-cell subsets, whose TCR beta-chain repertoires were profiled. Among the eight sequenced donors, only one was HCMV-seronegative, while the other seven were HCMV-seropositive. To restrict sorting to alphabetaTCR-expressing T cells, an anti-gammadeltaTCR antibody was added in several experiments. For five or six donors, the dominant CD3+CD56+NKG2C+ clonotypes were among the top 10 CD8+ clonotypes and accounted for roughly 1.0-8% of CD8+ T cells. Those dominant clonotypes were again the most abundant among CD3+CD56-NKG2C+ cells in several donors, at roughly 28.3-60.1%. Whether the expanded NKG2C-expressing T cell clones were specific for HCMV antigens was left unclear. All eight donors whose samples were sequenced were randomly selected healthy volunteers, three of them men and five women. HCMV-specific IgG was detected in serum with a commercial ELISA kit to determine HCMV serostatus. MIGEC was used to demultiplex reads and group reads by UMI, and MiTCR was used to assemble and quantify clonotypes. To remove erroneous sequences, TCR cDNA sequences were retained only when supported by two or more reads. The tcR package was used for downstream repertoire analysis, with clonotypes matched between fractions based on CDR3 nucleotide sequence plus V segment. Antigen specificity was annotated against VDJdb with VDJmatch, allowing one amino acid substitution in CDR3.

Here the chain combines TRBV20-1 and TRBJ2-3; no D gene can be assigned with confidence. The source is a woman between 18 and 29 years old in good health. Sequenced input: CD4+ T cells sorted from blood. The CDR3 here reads CSAKISGNTDTQYF. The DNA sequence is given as TGCAGTGCTAAGATATCTGGAAACACAGATACGCAGTATTTT.